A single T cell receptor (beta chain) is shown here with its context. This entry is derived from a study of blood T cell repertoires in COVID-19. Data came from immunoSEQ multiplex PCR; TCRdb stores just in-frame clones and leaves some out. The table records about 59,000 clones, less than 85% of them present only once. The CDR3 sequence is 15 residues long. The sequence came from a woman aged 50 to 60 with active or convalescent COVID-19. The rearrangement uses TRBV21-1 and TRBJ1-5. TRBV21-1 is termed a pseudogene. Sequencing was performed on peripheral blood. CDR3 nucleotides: TGTGCCAGCAGCAAAGGAGGTTTTGGCAATCAGCCCCAGCATTTT. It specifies CASSKGGFGNQPQHF.